The 11 T cell receptor beta chains below were found in one sample sequenced in a study of CD8+ T cells in alopecia areata. Extraction of RNA preceded its reverse transcription into cDNA, which served as the sequencing template. The data were produced by immunoSEQ multiplex PCR, yet TCRdb's version contains in-frame clones alone and is incomplete. Listed for the sample are around 100,000 clones, none seen a single time. Specimen: lesional skin. These TCRs come from a C3H/HeJ mouse with alopecia areata. These mice share the MHC haplotype H2-k.

A word on this clone: Gene names are the mouse ones. The read stops 4 residues short of the end of the CDR3; the missing end is completed from the germline J gene. This chain uses TRBV13-3 with TRBJ2-5; D may be TRBD2 (5 bases). CDR3 length: 15 residues. The V end was cut by 2 bases, the J end by 0 bases, with 10 bases between. Germline V gene lookup returns CDR1 NNHDY and CDR2 SYVADS. CDR3 protein: CASSDWTFNQDTQYF. The sequenced part of the CDR3 DNA is TGTGCCAGCAGTGACTGGACTTTTAACCAAGAC.

As for this clone: Gene names and germline match the mouse. The CDR3 goes on 4 residues after the read ends, and that part is filled in from the germline J gene. The J gene is TRBJ1-1, the V gene TRBV13-3; 7 positions agree with TRBD1. The CDR3 covers 16 residues. Trimming took 0 bases from V and 3 from J; bases not matched to a gene: 8. CDR1 and CDR2 (germline): NNHDY, SYVADS. CDR3 bases read: TGTGCCAGCAGTGATGAGGAGGGACAGACGGACACA. Amino acids: CASSDEEGQTDT. The whole CDR3 sequence is CASSDEEGQTDTEVFF.

This clone has only a few counts. DNA and listed protein disagree at residue 14, so the protein shown here was translated from the DNA. The genes and germline here are from mouse. The sequence runs out 3 residues before the end of the CDR3; the remainder is reconstructed from the germline J gene. This chain joins TRBV12-1 and TRBJ1-3; 11 bases are shared with TRBD1. Losses at the gene ends were 4 bases for V and 2 bases for J; bases not matched to a gene: 9. Looked up from germline, CDR1 is SGHSN and CDR2 is HYEKVE. The CDR3 is 17 amino acids. The CDR3 protein is CASSPQWDRGAGNTLYF. The DNA read from the CDR3 is TGTGCCAGCTCCCCGCAATGGGACAGGGGGGCTGGAAATACG.

Comment on this clone: TCRdb's protein and the DNA translation differ at residue 10; the protein here comes from the DNA. Mouse gene names apply. The CDR3 is CAWRTGAGNTLYF. The covered CDR3 bases are TGTGCCTGGAGGACAGGGGCTGGAAATACG. This sequence joins TRBV31 and TRBJ1-3; 8 bases match TRBD1. The observed sequence ends 3 residues before the CDR3 terminus, with the missing tail filled in from the germline J gene. Germline values: CDR1 GKSSPN, CDR2 SITVG. Losses at the gene ends were 3 bases for V and 2 bases for J; bases not matched to a gene: 0. This CDR3 is 13 amino acids long. Using reference TRBV31 and TRBJ1-3 for the parts outside the CDR3, the full variable domain is AQTIHQWPVAEIKAVGSPLSLGCTIKGKSSPNLYWYWQATGGTLQQLFYSITVGQVESVVQLNLSASRPKDDQFILSTEKLLLSHSGFYLCAWRTGAGNTLYFGEGSRLIVV.

In regard to this clone: Gene names denote mouse genes. The sequenced fragment ends 4 residues before the CDR3 boundary, so the rest is inferred from the germline J gene. The chain has TRBV13-3 and TRBJ1-2; 9 nucleotides match TRBD1. Germline CDR1 and CDR2: NNHDY and SYVADS. This CDR3 is 15 amino acids long. Trimming at V came to 2 bases and at J to 3 bases, leaving 5 bases not matched to a gene. The CDR3 bases that were read are TGTGCCAGCAGTGAAGACAGGGGGATAGACTCC. Translating gives CASSEDRGIDS. The whole CDR3 protein reads CASSEDRGIDSDYTF.

Remarks on this clone: Gene and germline names: mouse. The read stops 4 residues short of the end of the CDR3; the missing end is completed from the germline J gene. The chain employs TRBV19 and TRBJ2-1; 7 bases are shared with TRBD1. Per the germline V gene, CDR1 is FNHDT and CDR2 is SITEND (reference sequence). This CDR3 region has 14 residues. After removal of 5 bases from V and 3 bases from J, the junction contained 5 bases not matched to a gene. The covered CDR3 bases are TGTGCCAGCAGCCGGGACAGTTTCTATGCT. Translated: CASSRDSFYA. The entire CDR3 protein is CASSRDSFYAEQFF.

Details on this clone: Mouse gene names apply. This specimen includes other DNA sequences encoding the same CDR3. The CDR3 loop is CASSGTGGALYAEQFF. The CDR3 DNA, read in part, is TGTGCCAGCAGCGGGACTGGGGGGGCCCTCTATGCT. This chain links TRBV13-3 with TRBJ2-1; 14 nucleotides match TRBD2. With the read ending 4 residues before the CDR3 end, the germline J gene is used to fill in that end. Per the germline V gene, CDR1 is NNHDY and CDR2 is SYVADS. J gave up 3 bases and V 5 bases, and 4 bases lay outside the gene matches. This CDR3 is built from 16 residues.

This clone has only a few counts. Any gene name here is a mouse gene name. The read ends 4 residues before the CDR3 terminus; that terminus is restored from the germline J gene. The rearrangement links TRBV2 to TRBJ2-7; TRBD2 agrees at 11 bases. The V segment lost 3 bases and the J segment 3 bases; nucleotides outside the gene matches: 7. CDR1 LGHNA and CDR2 YSYQKL come from the germline V gene. There are 16 residues in the CDR3. The CDR3 DNA, read in part, is TGTGCCAGCAGCCAGCGGACTGGGGGGTACATCTAT. Its protein product is CASSQRTGGYIY. The complete CDR3 protein is CASSQRTGGYIYEQYF.

This clone was counted only a few times. The genes are named according to mouse. CDR3 bases read: TGTGCCAGCTCAAATGGTGCAGAA. Encoded protein: CASSNGAE. The complete CDR3 sequence is CASSNGAETLYF. The chain employs TRBV12-1 and TRBJ2-3; D is undetermined. Read sequence stops 4 residues before the CDR3 end, and the germline J gene provides the missing end. The germline V gene has CDR1 SGHSN and CDR2 HYEKVE. The CDR3 runs to 12 residues. V shed 4 bases and J shed 1 base, with 5 bases lying between them.

Worth noting for this clone: Gene names are mouse gene names. The read ends 4 residues before the CDR3 terminus; that terminus is restored from the germline J gene. The V gene is TRBV31, the J gene TRBJ1-4; 9 nucleotides match TRBD1. Germline CDR1 is GKSSPN and CDR2 is SITVG. This CDR3 has 14 amino acids. The sequenced part of the CDR3 DNA is TGTGCCTGGAGTCCCGGGACAGGGTCCGAA. Encoded protein: CAWSPGTGSE. The CDR3 as a whole reads CAWSPGTGSERLFF.

Only a few counts were recorded for this clone. The gene symbols are mouse symbols. The part of the CDR3 DNA that was read is TGTGCCAGCAGTGATGGGACTGGGCTTAACCAAGAC. It is translated as CASSDGTGLNQD. The whole CDR3 sequence is CASSDGTGLNQDTQYF. The chain joins TRBV13-3 to TRBJ2-5; the match to TRBD2 covers 8 bases. The missing CDR3 end, 4 residues past where the read stops, is filled in from the germline J gene. From germline, CDR1 is NNHDY and CDR2 SYVADS. V lost 0 bases to trimming and J lost 0 bases; unmatched junction nucleotides: 3. This CDR3 has 16 residues.